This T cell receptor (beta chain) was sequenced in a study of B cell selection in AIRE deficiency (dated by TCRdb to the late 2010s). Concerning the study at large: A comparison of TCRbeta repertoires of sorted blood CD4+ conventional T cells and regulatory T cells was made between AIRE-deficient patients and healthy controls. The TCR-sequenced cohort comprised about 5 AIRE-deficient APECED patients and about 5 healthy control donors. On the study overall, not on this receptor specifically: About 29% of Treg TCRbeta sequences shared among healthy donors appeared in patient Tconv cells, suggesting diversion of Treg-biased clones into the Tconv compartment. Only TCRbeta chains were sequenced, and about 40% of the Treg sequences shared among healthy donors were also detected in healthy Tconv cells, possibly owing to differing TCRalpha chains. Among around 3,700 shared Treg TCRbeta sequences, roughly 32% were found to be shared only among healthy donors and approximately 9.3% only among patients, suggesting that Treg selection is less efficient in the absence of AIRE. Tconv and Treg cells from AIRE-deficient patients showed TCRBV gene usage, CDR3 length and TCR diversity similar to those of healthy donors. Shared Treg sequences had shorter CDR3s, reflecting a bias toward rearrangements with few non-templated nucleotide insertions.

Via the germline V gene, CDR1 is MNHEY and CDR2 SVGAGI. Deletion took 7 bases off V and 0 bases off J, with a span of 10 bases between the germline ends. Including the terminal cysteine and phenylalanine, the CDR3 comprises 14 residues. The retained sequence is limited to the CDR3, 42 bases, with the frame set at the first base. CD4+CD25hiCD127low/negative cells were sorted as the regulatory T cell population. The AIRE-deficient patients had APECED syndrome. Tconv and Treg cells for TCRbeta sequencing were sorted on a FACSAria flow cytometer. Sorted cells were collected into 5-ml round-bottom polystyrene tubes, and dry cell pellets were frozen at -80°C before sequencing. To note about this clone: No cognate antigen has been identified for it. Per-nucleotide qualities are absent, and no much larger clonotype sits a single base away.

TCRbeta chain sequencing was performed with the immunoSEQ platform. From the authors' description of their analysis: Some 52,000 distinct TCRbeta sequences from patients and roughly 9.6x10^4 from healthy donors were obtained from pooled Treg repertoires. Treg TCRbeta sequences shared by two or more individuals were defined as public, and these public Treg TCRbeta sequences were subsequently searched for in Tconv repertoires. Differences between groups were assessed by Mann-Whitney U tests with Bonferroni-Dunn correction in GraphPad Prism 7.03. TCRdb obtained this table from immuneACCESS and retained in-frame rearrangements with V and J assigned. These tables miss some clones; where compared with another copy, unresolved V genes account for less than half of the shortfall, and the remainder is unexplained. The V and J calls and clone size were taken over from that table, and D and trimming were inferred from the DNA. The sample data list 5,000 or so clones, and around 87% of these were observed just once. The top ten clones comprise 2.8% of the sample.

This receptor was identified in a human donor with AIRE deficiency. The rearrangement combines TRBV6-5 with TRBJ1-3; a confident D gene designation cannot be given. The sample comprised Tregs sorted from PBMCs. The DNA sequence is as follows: TGTGCCAGCAAATTTCGGAGCTCTGGAAACACCATATATTTT. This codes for CASKFRSSGNTIYF.